These 8 T cell receptor beta chains came from one sample sequenced in a study of identical twins. TCRdb re-analysed the 5' RACE reads in MiXCR, keeping a single row per CDR3 protein. The top ten clones hold about 2% of a sample with approximately 670,000 distinct CDR3 sequences, around 6.1% of them seen once. The specimen sequenced was naive T cells sorted from blood. The receptors derive from a man aged 18 to 29 in good health.

CDR3 sequence reads: CASSPASGRAWFF. The CDR3 region has the DNA TGTGCCAGCTCACCGGCTAGCGGGAGGGCCTGGTTCTTC. V gene TRBV18 combines with J gene TRBJ2-1, with 12 bases matching TRBD2. This CDR3 is 13 amino acids long. Trimming at V came to 3 bases and at J to 15 bases, leaving 6 bases not matched to a gene. CDR1 is KGHSH, CDR2 LQKENI, per germline.

This clonotype showed up many times. This chain links TRBV12-3 or TRBV12-4 with TRBJ2-3, with D unclear. Trimming took 3 bases from V and 4 from J, leaving 5 bases between them. This CDR3 is 12 amino acids long. CDR3 bases: TGTGCCAGCAGTTTGAGACCAGATACGCAGTATTTT. Protein: CASSLRPDTQYF.

The table lists this clonotype with many counts. The chain links TRBV12-3 or TRBV12-4 to TRBJ1-1; 8 bases align to TRBD1. This CDR3 contains 14 residues. J lost 0 bases, V lost 3 bases, and 0 bases had no gene match. The CDR3 DNA is TGTGCCAGCAGTTTGGGACAGGTGAACACTGAAGCTTTCTTT. Translated: CASSLGQVNTEAFF.

This chain connects TRBV2 to TRBJ2-7; no definite D call. CDR1 and CDR2 from the germline V gene are SNHLY and FYNNEI. The CDR3 is 12 amino acids. Trimming stripped 6 bases from V and 7 bases from J, with 13 bases between. This CDR3 reads CASSPTLGEQYF. The CDR3 coding sequence is TGTGCCAGCAGCCCTACCTTGGGAGAGCAGTACTTC.

This clonotype occurred many times. The rearrangement links TRBV2 to TRBJ2-1, with no clear D. CDR3 size: 14 residues. Germline lookup yields CDR1 SNHLY and CDR2 FYNNEI. Trimming pared 2 bases from V and 6 bases from J, leaving 11 bases between. The CDR3 reads CASSELISSNEQFF. For the CDR3, the DNA is TGTGCCAGCAGTGAATTAATATCCAGCAATGAGCAGTTCTTC.

This clonotype was recorded at least ten times. The rearrangement joins TRBV12-3 or TRBV12-4 to TRBJ1-1; a weak D match, TRBD1 (5 bases). V lost 5 bases and J lost 4, with 11 bases in between. The CDR3 runs to 13 residues. The DNA for the CDR3 is TGTGCCAGCAGTCCAGGGAGGAGCACTGAAGCTTTCTTT. This sequence encodes CASSPGRSTEAFF.

This clonotype has a handful of counts. The chain couples TRBV7-6 to TRBJ2-1, with D possibly being TRBD2 (5 bases). Trimming removed 0 bases at V and 0 bases at J, with 18 bases between. The CDR3 runs 19 residues. Germline CDR1 and CDR2: SGHVS and FNYEAQ. CDR3: CASSLAIPQKGSSYNEQFF. The DNA for the CDR3 is TGTGCCAGCAGCTTAGCGATACCACAGAAAGGGAGCTCCTACAATGAGCAGTTCTTC.

The chain is built from TRBV5-1 and TRBJ2-5; TRBD1 agrees at 7 bases. The length of the CDR3 is 15 residues. From germline, CDR1 is SGHRS and CDR2 YFSETQ. Trimming at V came to 0 bases and at J to 5 bases, leaving 7 bases not matched to a gene. CDR3 amino acids: CASSLVTGAGETQYF. DNA for the CDR3: TGCGCCAGCAGCTTGGTTACAGGGGCTGGGGAGACCCAGTACTTC.